This T cell receptor beta chain comes out of a study of cytomegalovirus exposure and HLA in healthy donors. Whole-study results and caveats: CMV serostatus stood as the only immune exposure information on hand.

Amplification used 60 Vbeta primers and 13 Jbeta primers. Generated by immunoSEQ multiplex PCR, the TCRdb table keeps only in-frame clones and is missing some. The sample has 120,000 to 150,000 clones, roughly two thirds seen once. This clone appeared once. No antigen is known for it. The CDR3 runs 13 residues. Germline V lookup: CDR1 SGHAT, CDR2 FQNNGV. V lost 2 bases and J lost 13, with 17 bases in between. This receptor was identified in a woman aged 40 to 55 in good health and CMV-seronegative. The chain employs TRBV11-2 and TRBJ1-2; D remains unclear. Specimen: PBMCs. In nucleotides, the CDR3 is TGTGCCAGCAGCTTATCTTCCCCTGTTATCCCCACCTTC. The encoded protein is CASSLSSPVIPTF.